Sequencing of this T cell receptor (beta chain) was carried out in a study of OX40 agonist ivuxolimab in advanced cancers. A single count supports this clone. V gave up 4 bases and J gave up 4 bases, with 15 bases separating them. CDR3 length: 15 amino acids. Germline-derived CDR1 and CDR2 are LGHNA and YNFKEQ. TCRdb keeps only in-frame clones here, not all; method: immunoSEQ multiplex PCR. The table records some 74,000 clones, 88% of them present only once. The rearrangement uses TRBV4-2 and TRBJ2-3; TRBD2 might be the D (5 bases). Sequenced material: CD4+ or CD8+ T cells sorted from blood, taken in a trial of the OX40 agonist ivuxolimab. This receptor was identified in an adult with an advanced solid tumor such as melanoma, head and neck, liver or kidney cancer. CDR3 sequence: CASSPSPGTSDTQYF. The CDR3 nucleotides read TGTGCCAGCAGCCCTTCCCCGGGAACCTCAGATACGCAGTATTTT.